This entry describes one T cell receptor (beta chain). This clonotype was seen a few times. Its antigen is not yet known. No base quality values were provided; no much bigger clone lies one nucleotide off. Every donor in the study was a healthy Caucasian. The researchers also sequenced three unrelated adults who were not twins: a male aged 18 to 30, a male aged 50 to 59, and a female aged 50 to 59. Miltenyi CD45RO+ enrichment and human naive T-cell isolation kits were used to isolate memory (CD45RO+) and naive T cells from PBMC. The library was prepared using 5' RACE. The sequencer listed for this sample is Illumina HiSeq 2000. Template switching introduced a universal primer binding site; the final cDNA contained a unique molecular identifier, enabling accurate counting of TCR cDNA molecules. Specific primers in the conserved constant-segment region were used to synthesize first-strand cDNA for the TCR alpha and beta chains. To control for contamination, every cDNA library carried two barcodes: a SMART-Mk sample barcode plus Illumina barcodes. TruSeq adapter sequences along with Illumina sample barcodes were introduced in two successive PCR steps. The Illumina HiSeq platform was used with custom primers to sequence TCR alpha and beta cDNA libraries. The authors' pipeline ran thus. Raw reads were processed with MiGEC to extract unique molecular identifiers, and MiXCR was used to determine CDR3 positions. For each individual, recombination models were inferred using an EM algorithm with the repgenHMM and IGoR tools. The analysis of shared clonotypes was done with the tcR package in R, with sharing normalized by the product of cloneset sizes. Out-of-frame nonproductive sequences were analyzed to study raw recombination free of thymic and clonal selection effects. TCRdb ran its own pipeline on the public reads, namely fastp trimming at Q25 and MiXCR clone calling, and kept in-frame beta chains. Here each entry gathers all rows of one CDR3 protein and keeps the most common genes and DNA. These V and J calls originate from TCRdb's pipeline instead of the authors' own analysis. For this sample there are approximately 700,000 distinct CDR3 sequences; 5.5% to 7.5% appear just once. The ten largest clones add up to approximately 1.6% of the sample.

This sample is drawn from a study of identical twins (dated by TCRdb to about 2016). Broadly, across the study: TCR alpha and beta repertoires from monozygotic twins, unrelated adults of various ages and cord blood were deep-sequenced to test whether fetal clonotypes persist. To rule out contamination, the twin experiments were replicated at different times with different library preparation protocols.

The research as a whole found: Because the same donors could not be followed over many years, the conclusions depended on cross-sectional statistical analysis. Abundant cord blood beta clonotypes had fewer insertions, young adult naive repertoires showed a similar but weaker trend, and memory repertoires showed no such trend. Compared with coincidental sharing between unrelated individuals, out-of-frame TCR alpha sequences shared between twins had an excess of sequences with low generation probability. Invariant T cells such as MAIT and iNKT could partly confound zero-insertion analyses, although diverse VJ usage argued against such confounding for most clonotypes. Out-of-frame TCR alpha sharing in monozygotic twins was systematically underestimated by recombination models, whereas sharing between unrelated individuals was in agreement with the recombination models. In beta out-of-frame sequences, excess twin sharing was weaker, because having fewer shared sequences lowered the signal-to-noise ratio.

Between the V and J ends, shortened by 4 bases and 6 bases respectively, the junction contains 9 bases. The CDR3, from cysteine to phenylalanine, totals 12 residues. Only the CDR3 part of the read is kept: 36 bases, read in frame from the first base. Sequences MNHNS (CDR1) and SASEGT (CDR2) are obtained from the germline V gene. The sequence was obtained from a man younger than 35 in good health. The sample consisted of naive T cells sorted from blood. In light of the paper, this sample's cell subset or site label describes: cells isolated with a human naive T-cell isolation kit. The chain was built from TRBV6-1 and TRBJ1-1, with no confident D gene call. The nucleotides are TGTGCCAGCAGTGGGACTACCCCTGAAGCTTTCTTT. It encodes CASSGTTPEAFF.